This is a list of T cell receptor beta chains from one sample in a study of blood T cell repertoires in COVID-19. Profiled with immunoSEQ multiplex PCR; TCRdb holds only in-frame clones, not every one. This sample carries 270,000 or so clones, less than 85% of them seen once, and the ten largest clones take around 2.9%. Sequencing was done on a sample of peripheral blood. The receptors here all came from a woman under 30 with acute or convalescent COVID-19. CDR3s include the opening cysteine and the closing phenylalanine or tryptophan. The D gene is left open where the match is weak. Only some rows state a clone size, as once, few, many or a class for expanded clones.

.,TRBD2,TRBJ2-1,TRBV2,CASKREGDNEQFF,TGTGCCAGCAAGCGGGAGGGGGACAATGAGCAGTTCTTC
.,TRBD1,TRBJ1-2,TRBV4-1,CASSQGQGAGYTF,TGCGCCAGCAGCCAGGGGCAGGGGGCAGGCTACACCTTC
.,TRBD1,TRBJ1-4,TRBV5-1,CASSLAGQGEGKLFF,TGCGCCAGCAGCTTGGCGGGACAGGGCGAAGGAAAACTGTTTTTT
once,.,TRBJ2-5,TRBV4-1,CASSPAGTELGETQYF,TGCGCCAGCAGCCCGGCGGGGACAGAGCTTGGAGAGACCCAGTACTTC
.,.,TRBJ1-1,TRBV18,CASSPLQDVDTEAFF,TGTGCCAGCTCACCACTTCAGGATGTAGACACTGAAGCTTTCTTT
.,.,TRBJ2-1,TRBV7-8,CASSSKPSIEQFF,TGTGCCAGCAGCTCGAAGCCCTCGATTGAGCAGTTCTTC
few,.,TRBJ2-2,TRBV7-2,CASSFVVTSPTGELFF,TGTGCCAGCAGCTTCGTGGTAACTAGCCCCACCGGGGAGCTGTTTTTT
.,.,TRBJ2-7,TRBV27,CASSGGLEQYF,TGTGCCAGCTCCGGAGGGCTTGAGCAGTACTTC
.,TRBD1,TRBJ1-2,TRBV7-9,CASSAGQGAGYTF,TGTGCCAGCAGCGCCGGACAGGGTGCTGGCTACACCTTC
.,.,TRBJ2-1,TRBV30,CAWSPPGLIQFF,TGTGCCTGGAGTCCACCGGGACTTATCCAGTTCTTC
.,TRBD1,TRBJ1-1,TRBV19,CASRTDRGGTEAFF,TGTGCCAGTAGGACGGACAGGGGCGGCACTGAAGCTTTCTTT
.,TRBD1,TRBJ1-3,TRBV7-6,CASSSQPGQGSGNTIYF,TGTGCCAGCAGCTCACAACCGGGACAGGGCTCTGGAAACACCATATATTTT
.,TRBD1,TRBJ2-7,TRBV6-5,CASSYSNTGGDEQYF,TGTGCCAGCAGTTACTCAAATACAGGGGGCGACGAGCAGTACTTC
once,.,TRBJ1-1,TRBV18,CASSPQSWGVTEAFF,TGTGCCAGCTCACCACAGTCCTGGGGGGTTACTGAAGCTTTCTTT
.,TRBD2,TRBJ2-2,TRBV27,CASSSGLAGVAGELFF,TGTGCCAGCAGCTCGGGACTAGCGGGAGTGGCCGGGGAGCTGTTTTTT
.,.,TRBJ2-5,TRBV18,CASSPPSGETQYF,TGTGCCAGCTCACCGCCCTCGGGGGAGACCCAGTACTTC
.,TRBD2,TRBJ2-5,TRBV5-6,CASSMGGLLAGIRETQYF,TGTGCCAGCAGCATGGGAGGGCTATTAGCGGGAATTAGAGAGACCCAGTACTTC
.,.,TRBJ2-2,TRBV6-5,CASSYSSAGELFF,TGTGCCAGCAGTTACTCCTCAGCCGGGGAGCTGTTTTTT
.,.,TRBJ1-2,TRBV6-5,CASSYSEPDYGYTF,TGTGCCAGCAGTTACTCGGAGCCAGACTATGGCTACACCTTC
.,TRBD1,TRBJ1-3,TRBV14,CASSPQTGLSSGNTIYF,TGTGCCAGCAGCCCCCAGACAGGGCTGAGCTCTGGAAACACCATATATTTT
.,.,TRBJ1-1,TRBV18,CASTLTGTTEAFF,TGTGCCAGCACCCTCACAGGGACCACTGAAGCTTTCTTT
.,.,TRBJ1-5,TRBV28,CASSLSGTQSYSNQPQHF,TGTGCCAGCAGTTTAAGCGGGACACAGAGCTATAGCAATCAGCCCCAGCATTTT
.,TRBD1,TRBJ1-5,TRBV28,CASSPGGDRGPRPQHF,TGTGCCAGCAGCCCGGGGGGGGACAGGGGGCCTCGGCCCCAGCATTTT
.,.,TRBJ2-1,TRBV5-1,CASSLVLAVSYNEQFF,TGCGCCAGCAGCTTGGTTTTAGCGGTCTCCTACAATGAGCAGTTCTTC
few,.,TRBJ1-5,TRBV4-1,CASSVGGMNQPQHF,TGCGCCAGCAGCGTAGGAGGGATGAATCAGCCCCAGCATTTT
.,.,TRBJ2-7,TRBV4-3,CASSQRWLGGQVIEQYF,TGCGCCAGCAGCCAAAGGTGGTTGGGGGGGCAGGTGATAGAGCAGTACTTC
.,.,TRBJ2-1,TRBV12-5,CASGSGRAAFRDNEQFF,TGTGCTAGTGGTTCCGGTCGAGCGGCCTTTAGGGACAATGAGCAGTTCTTC
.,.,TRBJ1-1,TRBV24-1,CATSDKNTEAFF,TGTGCCACCAGTGACAAGAACACTGAAGCTTTCTTT
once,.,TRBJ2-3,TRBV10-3,CAIRTGREADTQYF,TGTGCCATCAGAACAGGACGAGAGGCAGATACGCAGTATTTT
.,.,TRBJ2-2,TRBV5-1,CASSLAGVGELFF,TGCGCCAGCAGCTTGGCCGGTGTCGGGGAGCTGTTTTTT
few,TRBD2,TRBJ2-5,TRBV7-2,CASSSSTSGKETQYF,TGTGCCAGCAGCTCGTCGACTAGCGGGAAAGAGACCCAGTACTTC
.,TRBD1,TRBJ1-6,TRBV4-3,CASSQGARQGVYSPLHF,TGCGCCAGCAGCCAAGGCGCCCGACAGGGAGTGTATTCACCCCTCCACTTT
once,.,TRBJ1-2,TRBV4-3,CASSQGTLDTNYGYTF,TGCGCCAGCAGCCAAGGCACCTTAGACACAAACTATGGCTACACCTTC
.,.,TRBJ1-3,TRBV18,CASSPTAISGNTIYF,TGTGCCAGCTCACCGACAGCCATCTCTGGAAACACCATATATTTT
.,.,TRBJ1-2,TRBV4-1,CASSQDGDKGYTF,TGCGCCAGCAGCCAAGATGGGGACAAGGGCTACACCTTC
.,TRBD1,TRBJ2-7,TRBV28,CASSLPGQGTYEQYF,TGTGCCAGCAGTTTGCCGGGACAGGGAACCTACGAGCAGTACTTC
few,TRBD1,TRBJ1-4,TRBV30,CAWDGQGLTNEKLFF,TGTGCCTGGGACGGACAGGGACTAACTAATGAAAAACTGTTTTTT
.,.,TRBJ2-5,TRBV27,CASSTKQGLMPQETQYF,TGTGCCAGCAGTACCAAACAGGGCCTCATGCCACAAGAGACCCAGTACTTC
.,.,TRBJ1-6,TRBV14,CASSVTGTKNSPLHF,TGTGCCAGCAGCGTAACCGGGACAAAGAATTCACCCCTCCACTTT
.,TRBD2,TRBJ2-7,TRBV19,CASSIGSGSPYEQYF,TGTGCCAGTAGTATTGGGAGCGGGAGCCCCTACGAGCAGTACTTC
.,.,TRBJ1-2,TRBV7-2,CASSPSGGGSYGYTF,TGTGCCAGCAGCCCGAGCGGGGGCGGTAGCTATGGCTACACCTTC
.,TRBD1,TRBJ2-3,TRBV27,CASSLSGQGAREYADTQYF,TGTGCCAGCAGTTTATCGGGACAGGGGGCGCGGGAGTACGCAGATACGCAGTATTTT
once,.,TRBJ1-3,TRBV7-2,CASSAGAGNTIYF,TGTGCCAGCAGCGCCGGAGCTGGAAACACCATATATTTT
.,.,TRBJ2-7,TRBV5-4,CASSLGLDSPYEQYF,TGTGCCAGCAGCTTGGGGCTAGACAGTCCGTACGAGCAGTACTTC
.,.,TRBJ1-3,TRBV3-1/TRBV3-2,CASSPSQGISGNTIYF,TGTGCCAGCAGCCCGAGCCAGGGTATCTCTGGAAACACCATATATTTT
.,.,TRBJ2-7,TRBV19,CASKGGANSYEQYF,TGTGCCAGTAAAGGGGGGGCTAACTCCTACGAGCAGTACTTC
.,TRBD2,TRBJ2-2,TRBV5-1,CASSLTSGANTGELFF,TGCGCCAGCAGCTTGACTAGCGGCGCGAACACCGGGGAGCTGTTTTTT
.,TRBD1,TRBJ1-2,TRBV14,CASSQATGNYGYTF,TGTGCCAGCAGCCAGGCGACAGGGAACTATGGCTACACCTTC
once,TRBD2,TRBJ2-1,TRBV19,CASSIAGLAGGSYNEQFF,TGTGCCAGTAGTATAGCGGGACTAGCGGGGGGCTCCTACAATGAGCAGTTCTTC
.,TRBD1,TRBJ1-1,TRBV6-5,CASSYRWDRLNTEAFF,TGTGCCAGCAGTTATAGATGGGACAGATTGAACACTGAAGCTTTCTTT
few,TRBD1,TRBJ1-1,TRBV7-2,CASSLAGTGYEAFF,TGTGCCAGCAGCCTAGCCGGGACAGGGTATGAAGCTTTCTTT
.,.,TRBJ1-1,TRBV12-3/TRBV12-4,CASSLIGARAFF,TGTGCCAGCAGCCTCATTGGGGCACGAGCTTTCTTT
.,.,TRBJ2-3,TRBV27,CASSLTISTDTQYF,TGTGCCAGCAGTTTGACAATAAGCACAGATACGCAGTATTTT
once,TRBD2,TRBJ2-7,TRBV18,CTSSPRLAGGPYEQYF,TGTACCAGCTCACCTAGACTAGCGGGAGGGCCATACGAGCAGTACTTC
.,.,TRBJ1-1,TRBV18,CASSPPAMNTEAFF,TGTGCCAGCTCACCACCAGCGATGAACACTGAAGCTTTCTTT
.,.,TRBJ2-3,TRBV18,CASSPGLRTDTQYF,TGTGCCAGCTCACCGGGACTGAGGACGGATACGCAGTATTTT
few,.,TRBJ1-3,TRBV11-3,CASSSGTARGSGNTIYF,TGTGCCAGCAGCTCCGGAACCGCCAGGGGCTCAGGAAACACCATATATTTT